Listed below are T cell receptor beta chains from one sample, sequenced in a study of cytomegalovirus exposure and HLA in healthy donors. Generated by immunoSEQ multiplex PCR, the TCRdb table keeps only in-frame clones and is missing some. The table shows roughly 120,000 clones, with around 79% occurring only once. Source material: PBMCs. These receptor sequences come from a woman in her 40s in good health and CMV-seronegative. Each CDR3 is given with its conserved first and last residue.

v_call	j_call	cdr3_aa
TRBV20-1	TRBJ2-3	CSAKADTQYF
TRBV7-3	TRBJ2-1	CASSSSGGNEQFF
TRBV6-5	TRBJ1-6	CASSYSEIHNSPLHF
TRBV10-1	TRBJ1-2	CASRPGTGKENYGYTF
TRBV9	TRBJ2-7	CASSVESHSYYYEQYF
TRBV27	TRBJ2-7	CASSLFQGAYEQYF
TRBV6-1	TRBJ1-5	CASSESGRQPQHF
TRBV7-9	TRBJ1-1	CSSSLRGAEAFF
TRBV10-3	TRBJ2-3	CAISELDTQYF
TRBV2	TRBJ1-6	CASSGEGQGSPLHF
TRBV6-1	TRBJ2-1	CASRRDRGPNEQFF
TRBV9	TRBJ1-5	CASSVAGLSNQPQHF
TRBV5-3	TRBJ2-1	CARSLRWGGPINEQFF
TRBV7-7	TRBJ2-1	CASSQTGGPYNEQFF
TRBV7-2	TRBJ2-4	CASSFVPRTGNIQYF
TRBV19	TRBJ2-3	CASRKLTGSTDTQYF
TRBV5-6	TRBJ2-7	CASSLGAGPLYEQYF
TRBV5-5	TRBJ2-3	CASSLSGLPDTQYF
TRBV7-8	TRBJ2-3	CASSLGLAGTDTQYF
TRBV7-2	TRBJ1-1	CASSFGTQGATEAFF
TRBV19	-	CASSPTSGASYEQYF
TRBV5-4	TRBJ2-3	CASRTSGRSDTQYF
TRBV6-5	TRBJ1-2	CAIKQGANYGYTF
TRBV28	TRBJ1-2	CASSLYRGRGYGYTF